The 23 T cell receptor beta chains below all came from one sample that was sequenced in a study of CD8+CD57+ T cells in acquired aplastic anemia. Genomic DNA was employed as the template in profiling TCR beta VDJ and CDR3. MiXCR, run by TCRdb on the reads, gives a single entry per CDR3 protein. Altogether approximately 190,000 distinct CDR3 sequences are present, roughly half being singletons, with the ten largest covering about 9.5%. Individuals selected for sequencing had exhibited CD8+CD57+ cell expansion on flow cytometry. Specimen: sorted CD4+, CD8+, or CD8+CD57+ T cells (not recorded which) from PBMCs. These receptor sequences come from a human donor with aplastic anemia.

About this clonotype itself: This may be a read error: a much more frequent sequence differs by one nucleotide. The CDR3, as DNA: TGTGCCGCCGGACTGGACGACCGAGGCTACACCTTC. Encoded protein: CAAGLDDRGYTF. This rearrangement joins TRBV24-1 to TRBJ1-2; D call uncertain. V was shortened by 12 bases and J by 8 bases, with 18 bases between the two germline ends. Germline V gene sequence: CDR1 KGHDR, CDR2 SFDVKD. CDR3 size: 12 residues.

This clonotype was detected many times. CDR3 sequence: CASTPGGDSLQEYF. As DNA, the CDR3 is TGTGCCAGCACCCCAGGGGGGGACAGCCTCCAGGAGTACTTC. The chain employs TRBV11-2 and TRBJ2-7; the D gene could be TRBD1 or TRBD2 (7 bases each). Germline loops: CDR1 SGHAT, CDR2 FQNNGV. The CDR3 loop spans 14 amino acids. Trimming pared 7 bases from V and 11 bases from J, leaving 24 bases between.

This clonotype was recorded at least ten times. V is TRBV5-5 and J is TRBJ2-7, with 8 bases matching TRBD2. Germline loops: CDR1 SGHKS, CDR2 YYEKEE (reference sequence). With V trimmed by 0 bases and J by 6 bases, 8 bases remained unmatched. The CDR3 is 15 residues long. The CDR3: CASSLAGRGVGEQYF. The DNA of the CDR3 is TGTGCCAGCAGCTTGGCCGGGCGGGGGGTTGGCGAGCAGTACTTC.

CDR3 sequence (DNA): TGTGCCACCGATTCGGGGGCTTTCTTT. It codes for CATDSGAFF. The genes are TRBV2 and TRBJ1-1; no clear D gene. Germline V gives CDR1 SNHLY, CDR2 FYNNEI. V was clipped by 10 bases and J by 11 bases, with 11 bases between them. The CDR3 has 9 amino acids.

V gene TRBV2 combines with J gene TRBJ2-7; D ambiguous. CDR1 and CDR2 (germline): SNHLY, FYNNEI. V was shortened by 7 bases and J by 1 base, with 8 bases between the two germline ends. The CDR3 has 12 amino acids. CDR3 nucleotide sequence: TGTGCCAGCAAAACAGCGTCCTACGAGCAGTACTTC. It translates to CASKTASYEQYF.

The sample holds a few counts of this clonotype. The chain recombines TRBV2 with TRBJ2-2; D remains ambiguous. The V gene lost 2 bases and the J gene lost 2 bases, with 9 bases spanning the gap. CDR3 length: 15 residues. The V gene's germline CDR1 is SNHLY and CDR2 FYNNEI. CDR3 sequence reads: CASSEIDPNTGELFF. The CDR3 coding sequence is TGTGCCAGCAGTGAAATTGACCCAAACACCGGGGAGCTGTTTTTT.

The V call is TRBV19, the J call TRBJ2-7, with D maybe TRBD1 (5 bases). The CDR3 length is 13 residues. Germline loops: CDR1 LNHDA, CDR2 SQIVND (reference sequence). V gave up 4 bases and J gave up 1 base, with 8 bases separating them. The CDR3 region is CASSKQGSYEQYF. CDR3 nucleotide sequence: TGTGCCAGTAGTAAGCAGGGATCCTACGAGCAGTACTTC.

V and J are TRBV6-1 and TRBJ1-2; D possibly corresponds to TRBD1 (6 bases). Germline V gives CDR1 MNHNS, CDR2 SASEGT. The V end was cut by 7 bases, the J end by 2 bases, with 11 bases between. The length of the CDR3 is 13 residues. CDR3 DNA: TGTGCCAGCAAAGACAGGACAAACTATGGCTACACCTTC. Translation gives CASKDRTNYGYTF.

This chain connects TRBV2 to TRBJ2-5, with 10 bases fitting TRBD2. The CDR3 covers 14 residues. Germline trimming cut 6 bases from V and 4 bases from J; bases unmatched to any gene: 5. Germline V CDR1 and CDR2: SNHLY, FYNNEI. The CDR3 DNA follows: TGTGCCAGCAGCCCTAGCGGGAGCCCAGAGACCCAGTACTTC. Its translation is CASSPSGSPETQYF.

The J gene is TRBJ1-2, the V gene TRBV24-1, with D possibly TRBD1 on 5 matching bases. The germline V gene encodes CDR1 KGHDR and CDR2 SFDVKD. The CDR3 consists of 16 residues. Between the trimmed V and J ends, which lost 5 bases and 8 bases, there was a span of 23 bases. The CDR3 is CATSVAGSRDAMGYTF. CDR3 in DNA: TGTGCCACCAGTGTAGCAGGGTCGCGGGACGCTATGGGCTACACCTTC.

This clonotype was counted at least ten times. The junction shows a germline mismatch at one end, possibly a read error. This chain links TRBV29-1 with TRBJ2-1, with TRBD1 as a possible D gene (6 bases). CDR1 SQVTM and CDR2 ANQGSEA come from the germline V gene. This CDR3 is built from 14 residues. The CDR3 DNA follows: TGCAGCGTTGACCTGGACAGTCCACTGAATGGGCAGTTCTTC. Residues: CSVDLDSPLNGQFF.

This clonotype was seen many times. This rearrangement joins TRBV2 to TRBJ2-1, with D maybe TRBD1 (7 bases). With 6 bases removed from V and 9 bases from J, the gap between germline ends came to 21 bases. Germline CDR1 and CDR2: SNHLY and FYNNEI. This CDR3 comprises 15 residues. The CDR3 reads CASSKEQGRSAEQFF. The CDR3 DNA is TGTGCCAGCAGCAAGGAACAGGGGAGGTCGGCTGAGCAGTTCTTC.

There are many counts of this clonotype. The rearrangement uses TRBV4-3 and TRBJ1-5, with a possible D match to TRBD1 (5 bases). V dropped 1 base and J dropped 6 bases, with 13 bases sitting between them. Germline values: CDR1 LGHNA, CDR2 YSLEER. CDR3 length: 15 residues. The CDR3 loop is CASSQVRGAVQPQHF. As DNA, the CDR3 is TGCGCCAGCAGCCAAGTACGAGGGGCGGTTCAGCCCCAGCATTTT.

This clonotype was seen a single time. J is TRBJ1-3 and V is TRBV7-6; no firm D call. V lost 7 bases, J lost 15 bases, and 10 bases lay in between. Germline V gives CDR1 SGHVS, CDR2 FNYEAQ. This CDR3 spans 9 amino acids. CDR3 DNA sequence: TGTGCCAGCACTGCGATCACATATTTT. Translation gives CASTAITYF.

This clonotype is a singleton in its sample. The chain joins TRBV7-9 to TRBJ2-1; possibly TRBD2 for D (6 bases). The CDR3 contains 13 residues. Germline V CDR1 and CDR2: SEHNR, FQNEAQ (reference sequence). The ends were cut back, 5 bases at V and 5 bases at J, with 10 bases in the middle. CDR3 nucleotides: TGTGCCAGCAGCGAGGGACTGGACAATGAGCAGTTCTTC. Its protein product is CASSEGLDNEQFF.

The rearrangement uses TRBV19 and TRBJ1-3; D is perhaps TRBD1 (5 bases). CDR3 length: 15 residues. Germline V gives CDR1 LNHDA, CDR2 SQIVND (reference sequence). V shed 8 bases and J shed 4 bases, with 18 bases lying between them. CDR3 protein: CASSSWGTGGNTIYF. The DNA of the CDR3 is TGTGCCAGTTCCTCTTGGGGGACGGGAGGAAACACCATATATTTT.

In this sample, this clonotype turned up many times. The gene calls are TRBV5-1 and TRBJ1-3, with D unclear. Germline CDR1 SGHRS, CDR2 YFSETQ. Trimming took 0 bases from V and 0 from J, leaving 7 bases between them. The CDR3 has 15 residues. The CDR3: CASSLDSASGNTIYF. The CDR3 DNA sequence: TGCGCCAGCAGCTTGGACAGTGCCTCTGGAAACACCATATATTTT.

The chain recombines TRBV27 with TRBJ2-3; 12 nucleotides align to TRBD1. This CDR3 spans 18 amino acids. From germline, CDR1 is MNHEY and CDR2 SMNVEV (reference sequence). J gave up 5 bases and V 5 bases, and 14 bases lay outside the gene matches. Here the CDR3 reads CASSRLQRDRGRVDTQYF. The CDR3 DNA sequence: TGTGCCAGCAGTAGATTACAACGGGACAGGGGGCGCGTAGATACGCAGTATTTT.

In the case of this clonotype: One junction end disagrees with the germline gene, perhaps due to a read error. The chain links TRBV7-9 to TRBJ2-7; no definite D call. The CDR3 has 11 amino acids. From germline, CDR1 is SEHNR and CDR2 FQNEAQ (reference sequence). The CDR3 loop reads CASSLAAVLDF. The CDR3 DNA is TGTGCCAGCAGCTTGGCCGCTGTTTTGGACTTC.

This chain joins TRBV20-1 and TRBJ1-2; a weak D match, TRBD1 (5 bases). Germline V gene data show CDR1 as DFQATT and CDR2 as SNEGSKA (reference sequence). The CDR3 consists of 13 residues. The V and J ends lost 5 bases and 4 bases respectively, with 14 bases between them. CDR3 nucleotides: TGCAGTGCTTACCCGGGACCCATCTATGGCTACACCTTC. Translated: CSAYPGPIYGYTF.

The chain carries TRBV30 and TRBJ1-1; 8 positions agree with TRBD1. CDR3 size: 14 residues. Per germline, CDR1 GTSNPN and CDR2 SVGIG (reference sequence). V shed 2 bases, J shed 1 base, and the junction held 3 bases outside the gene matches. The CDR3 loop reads CAWSPGTGNTEAFF. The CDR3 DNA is TGTGCCTGGAGTCCCGGGACAGGGAACACTGAAGCTTTCTTT. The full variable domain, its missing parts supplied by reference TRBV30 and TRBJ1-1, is SQTIHQWPATLVQPVGSPLSLECTVEGTSNPNLYWYRQAAGRGLQLLFYSVGIGQISSEVPQNLSASRPQDRQFILSSKKLLLSDSGFYLCAWSPGTGNTEAFFGQGTRLTVV.

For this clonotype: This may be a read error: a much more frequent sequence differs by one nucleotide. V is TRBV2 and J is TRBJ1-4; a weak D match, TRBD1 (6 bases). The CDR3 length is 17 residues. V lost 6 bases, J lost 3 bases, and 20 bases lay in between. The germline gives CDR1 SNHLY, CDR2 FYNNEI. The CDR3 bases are TGTGCCAGCAGACAAGGGGTGGGCAGGGGCGCTAATGAAAAACTGTTTTTT. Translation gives CASRQGVGRGANEKLFF. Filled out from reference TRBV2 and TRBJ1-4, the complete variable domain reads EPEVTQTPSHQVTQMGQEVILRCVPISNHLYFYWYRQILGQKVEFLVSFYNNEISEKSEIFDDQFSVERPDGSNFTLKIRSTKLEDSAMYFCASRQGVGRGANEKLFFGSGTQLSVL.

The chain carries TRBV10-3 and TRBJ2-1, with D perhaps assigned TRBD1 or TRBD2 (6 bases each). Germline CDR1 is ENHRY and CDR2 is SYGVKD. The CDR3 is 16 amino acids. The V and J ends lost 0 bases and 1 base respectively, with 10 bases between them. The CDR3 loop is CAISESLGGSYNEQFF. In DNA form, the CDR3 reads TGTGCCATCAGTGAGTCGTTAGGGGGGTCCTACAATGAGCAGTTCTTC.